The 27 T cell receptor beta chains given below trace back to one sample, sequenced in a study of blood T cell repertoires in COVID-19. Clones were sequenced by immunoSEQ multiplex PCR, and TCRdb holds only the in-frame ones, with some missing. This repertoire shows 250,000 or so clones, around four fifths found once; its top ten account for 4% to 5%. The specimen was peripheral blood. The receptor set was obtained from a man between 60 and 75 years old with acute or convalescent COVID-19.

This chain uses TRBV19 with TRBJ2-5; D may be TRBD1 (5 bases). V shed 3 bases and J shed 2 bases, with 16 bases lying between them. The CDR3 totals 16 residues. From germline, CDR1 is LNHDA and CDR2 SQIVND (reference sequence). The DNA of the CDR3 is TGTGCCAGTAGTATCCGGAGTAGACAGTCACAAGAGACCCAGTACTTC. Translation: CASSIRSRQSQETQYF.

This chain links TRBV29-1 with TRBJ2-2, with 11 bases identical to TRBD2. Germline V gene sequence: CDR1 SQVTM, CDR2 ANQGSEA. The CDR3 is 14 residues long. The V gene end was trimmed by 5 bases and the J gene end by 7 bases; junction bases not matched to a gene: 6. The CDR3 loop is CSVPLAGAGGELFF. CDR3 in DNA: TGCAGCGTTCCACTAGCGGGGGCGGGCGGGGAGCTGTTTTTT.

CDR3 residues: CASSESVKGAGANVLTF. CDR3 bases: TGTGCCAGCAGTGAATCCGTCAAGGGGGCTGGGGCCAACGTCCTGACTTTC. The chain links TRBV25-1 to TRBJ2-6, with D tentatively TRBD1 (6 bases). Germline V gives CDR1 MGHDK, CDR2 SYGVNS. Trimming shortened V by 1 base and J by 2 bases, and 12 bases separated the two germline ends. This CDR3 contains 17 residues.

V usage is TRBV5-1 and J usage is TRBJ2-7; D perhaps matches TRBD2 (5 bases). V lost 0 bases to trimming and J lost 3 bases, with 13 bases between them. Germline assignment: CDR1 SGHRS and CDR2 YFSETQ. CDR3 size: 15 residues. The CDR3 here is CASSLGREWVYEQYF. For the CDR3, the DNA is TGCGCCAGCAGCTTGGGAAGGGAGTGGGTCTACGAGCAGTACTTC. Complete variable domain (other parts from reference TRBV5-1 and TRBJ2-7): KAGVTQTPRYLIKTRGQQVTLSCSPISGHRSVSWYQQTPGQGLQFLFEYFSETQRNKGNFPGRFSGRQFSNSRSEMNVSTLELGDSALYLCASSLGREWVYEQYFGPGTRLTVT.

The rearrangement uses TRBV30 and TRBJ2-2, with D possibly being TRBD1 (5 bases). Trimming took off 2 bases at V and 5 bases at J, with 21 bases between the two ends. Germline CDR1 GTSNPN, CDR2 SVGIG (reference sequence). CDR3 length: 17 residues. The CDR3 reads CAWSTRPRELYTGELFF. CDR3 DNA sequence: TGTGCCTGGAGTACCCGCCCCAGGGAATTATATACCGGGGAGCTGTTTTTT.

This sequence joins TRBV9 and TRBJ2-7, with a weak D call TRBD2 (6 bases). The CDR3 consists of 16 residues. Trimming removed 4 bases from V and 2 bases from J, with 19 bases in between. Germline V gene data show CDR1 as SGDLS and CDR2 as YYNGEE. The CDR3 DNA reads TGTGCCAGCAGCCGGTTGGGGGTAACTAGCCCCTACGAGCAGTACTTC. Its protein is CASSRLGVTSPYEQYF. Combining the CDR3 with reference TRBV9 and TRBJ2-7 gives the whole variable domain DSGVTQTPKHLITATGQRVTLRCSPRSGDLSVYWYQQSLDQGLQFLIQYYNGEERAKGNILERFSAQQFPDLHSELNLSSLELGDSALYFCASSRLGVTSPYEQYFGPGTRLTVT.

The rearrangement joins TRBV6-5 to TRBJ2-1, with 7 nucleotides matching TRBD2. The CDR3 sequence is 15 residues long. Germline trimming cut 5 bases from V and 7 bases from J; bases unmatched to any gene: 11. CDR1 is MNHEY and CDR2 is SVGAGI in the germline V gene. The DNA of the CDR3 is TGTGCCAGCAGTCCCGGGGGGAGCGGGCGGAATGAGCAGTTCTTC. Amino acid sequence: CASSPGGSGRNEQFF.

The rearrangement joins TRBV20-1 to TRBJ2-7, with a tentative D call TRBD1 (6 bases). The CDR3 has 15 residues. V was clipped by 3 bases and J by 4 bases, with 19 bases between them. Germline V gene lookup returns CDR1 DFQATT and CDR2 SNEGSKA (reference sequence). This CDR3 is CSASPVGQGGYEQYF. The CDR3, as DNA: TGCAGTGCTAGTCCGGTCGGTCAAGGGGGATACGAGCAGTACTTC.

The chain employs TRBV30 and TRBJ2-7; D is perhaps TRBD1 (6 bases). Germline V gives CDR1 GTSNPN, CDR2 SVGIG (reference sequence). V lost 2 bases and J lost 6, with 11 bases in between. The CDR3 has 12 amino acids. The CDR3 spells CAWSPQGTEQYF. CDR3 nucleotide sequence: TGTGCCTGGAGTCCCCAGGGGACCGAGCAGTACTTC.

The chain recombines TRBV6-5 with TRBJ2-1; tentatively, D is TRBD2 (6 bases). There are 16 residues in the CDR3. Looked up from germline, CDR1 is MNHEY and CDR2 is SVGAGI. V lost 0 bases and J lost 1, with 10 bases in between. In DNA, the CDR3 is TGTGCCAGCAGTTACTCGAGGAGGGAGTCCTACAATGAGCAGTTCTTC. Its protein product is CASSYSRRESYNEQFF.

This chain connects TRBV7-8 to TRBJ2-1; possible D gene TRBD1, 5 bases. The CDR3 extends over 16 amino acids. V was cut by 1 base and J by 10 bases, with 20 bases left in between. CDR1 is SGHVS and CDR2 is FQNEAQ in the germline V gene. CDR3 residues: CASSLGPGPSRGEQFF. The CDR3 coding sequence is TGTGCCAGCAGCTTAGGACCGGGTCCCTCAAGGGGAGAGCAGTTCTTC.

This chain uses TRBV4-1 with TRBJ2-6, with 7 nucleotides matching TRBD1. CDR3 length: 16 amino acids. The germline V gene encodes CDR1 MGHRA and CDR2 YSYEKL. The V and J ends lost 5 bases and 0 bases, in that order; junction bases with no gene match: 4. The CDR3 DNA reads as TGCGCCAGCAGCACAGGGGCCAGCTCTGGGGCCAACGTCCTGACTTTC. Amino acids: CASSTGASSGANVLTF.

This clone was seen only a few times. CDR3 amino acids: CASRQGSGGNQPQHF. In nucleotides, the CDR3 is TGTGCCAGCAGACAGGGGTCGGGGGGCAATCAGCCCCAGCATTTT. The J gene is TRBJ1-5, the V gene TRBV2; 7 bases align to TRBD1. Germline CDR1 and CDR2: SNHLY and FYNNEI. The CDR3 runs 15 residues. Trimming at V came to 6 bases and at J to 2 bases, leaving 7 bases not matched to a gene.

This rearrangement joins TRBV2 to TRBJ1-2; TRBD1 matches 8 bases. The CDR3 has 12 residues. Losses at the gene ends were 6 bases for V and 6 bases for J; bases not matched to a gene: 3. CDR1 and CDR2 from the germline V gene are SNHLY and FYNNEI. CDR3 sequence reads: CASRQGVDGYTF. The CDR3, as DNA: TGTGCCAGCAGACAGGGGGTTGATGGCTACACCTTC.

This clone occurred a few times. The same CDR3 can be traced to other DNA sequences in this sample. This chain links TRBV6-5 with TRBJ1-1; TRBD1 is a possible D gene (5 bases). CDR3 size: 14 residues. Germline values: CDR1 MNHEY, CDR2 SVGAGI. The V and J ends lost 3 bases and 3 bases respectively, with 11 bases between them. The CDR3 spells CASSYSSGDTEAFF. The CDR3 coding sequence is TGTGCCAGCAGTTATTCCTCGGGGGACACTGAAGCTTTCTTT.

V is TRBV7-6 and J is TRBJ2-5; D perhaps matches TRBD2 (5 bases). Germline-derived CDR1 and CDR2 are SGHVS and FNYEAQ. V was clipped by 0 bases and J by 3 bases, with 8 bases between them. The CDR3 runs 14 residues. CDR3 sequence: CASSLAVGKETQYF. The DNA of the CDR3 is TGTGCCAGCAGCTTAGCCGTCGGGAAAGAGACCCAGTACTTC.

The chain has TRBV7-8 and TRBJ2-5, with D tentatively TRBD2 (5 bases). CDR1 and CDR2 from the germline V gene are SGHVS and FQNEAQ. This CDR3 region has 18 residues. V was cut by 5 bases and J by 0 bases, with 22 bases left in between. As DNA, the CDR3 is TGTGCCAGCAGCCTTAGGCCGCGGGTAGCATCGTACCAAGAGACCCAGTACTTC. It translates to CASSLRPRVASYQETQYF.

The chain couples TRBV6-4 to TRBJ2-7, with 12 positions matching TRBD2. V shed 0 bases, J shed 5 bases, and the junction held 5 bases outside the gene matches. This CDR3 is built from 16 residues. Per the germline V gene, CDR1 is MRHNA and CDR2 is SNTAGT. The CDR3 here is CASSDSRRLAGDEQYF. In DNA, the CDR3 is TGTGCCAGCAGTGACTCAAGACGACTAGCGGGAGACGAGCAGTACTTC.

The chain employs TRBV5-1 and TRBJ1-1, with a weak D call TRBD1 (6 bases). Germline lookup yields CDR1 SGHRS and CDR2 YFSETQ. V lost 3 bases, J lost 1 base, and 10 bases lay in between. The CDR3 spans 14 residues. The CDR3 nucleotides read TGCGCCAGCAGCTGGGGGCCAGCGAACACTGAAGCTTTCTTT. Translating gives CASSWGPANTEAFF.

V is TRBV9 and J is TRBJ1-2; D is perhaps TRBD1 (6 bases). Germline V gene lookup returns CDR1 SGDLS and CDR2 YYNGEE. The CDR3 covers 15 residues. The V end was cut by 0 bases, the J end by 1 base, with 10 bases between. CDR3 sequence reads: CASSVDGGHNYGYTF. DNA of the CDR3: TGTGCCAGCAGCGTAGACGGGGGGCATAACTATGGCTACACCTTC.

The chain is built from TRBV18 and TRBJ1-1; D perhaps matches TRBD1 (6 bases). The CDR3 contains 13 residues. Per germline, CDR1 KGHSH and CDR2 LQKENI. V was pared by 5 bases and J by 0 bases, with 7 bases between. CDR3 nucleotides: TGTGCCAGCTCAGGGGGCATGAACACTGAAGCTTTCTTT. Its protein is CASSGGMNTEAFF.

The V and J genes are TRBV15 and TRBJ2-3, with TRBD2 matching 11 bases. Germline V gene lookup returns CDR1 LNHNV and CDR2 YYDKDF (reference sequence). The CDR3 spans 15 residues. J lost 4 bases, V lost 5 bases, and 5 bases had no gene match. The CDR3 sequence: CATSPLAGVSDTQYF. CDR3 bases: TGTGCCACCAGCCCACTAGCGGGAGTGTCAGATACGCAGTATTTT.

The rearrangement links TRBV19 to TRBJ1-3, with TRBD1 as a possible D gene (5 bases). Trimming cost V 8 bases and J 0 bases, with 11 bases left between them. Germline V CDR1 and CDR2: LNHDA, SQIVND (reference sequence). The CDR3 is 14 amino acids. CDR3 residues: CASSQESSGNTIYF. DNA of the CDR3: TGTGCCAGTTCACAGGAGAGCTCTGGAAACACCATATATTTT.

This sequence joins TRBV10-3 and TRBJ2-5; D may be TRBD1 (5 bases). The CDR3 runs to 14 residues. Deletions cut 3 bases from V and 5 bases from J, with 13 bases between. Looked up from germline, CDR1 is ENHRY and CDR2 is SYGVKD. CDR3 in DNA: TGTGCCATCAGTGACGGTCAGGGTGTGGAGACCCAGTACTTC. Translating gives CAISDGQGVETQYF.

The chain uses TRBV12-5 and TRBJ2-3, with 9 bases identical to TRBD2. Trimming removed 0 bases from V and 2 bases from J; junction bases left unmatched: 18. The CDR3 extends over 21 amino acids. From germline, CDR1 is LGHNT and CDR2 FRNRAP. CDR3 nucleotides: TGTGCTAGTGGTTTGGTGTACAGGTCTGGACTAGCGTTCGCCCCCACAGATACGCAGTATTTT. Amino acids: CASGLVYRSGLAFAPTDTQYF.

This sequence joins TRBV6-5 and TRBJ1-1; D is unresolved. The V end was cut by 0 bases, the J end by 6 bases, with 17 bases between. The germline V gene has CDR1 MNHEY and CDR2 SVGAGI. This CDR3 is built from 16 residues. CDR3: CASSYSSLRSGPEAFF. The CDR3, as DNA: TGTGCCAGCAGTTACTCGAGTCTTCGTTCGGGTCCTGAAGCTTTCTTT.

This chain uses TRBV6-2 or TRBV6-3 with TRBJ2-7; 11 positions agree with TRBD2. Germline CDR1 and CDR2: MNHEY and SVGEGT. V was pared by 4 bases and J by 4 bases, with 0 bases of the junction left unmatched. The CDR3 runs to 13 residues. CDR3 coding DNA: TGTGCCAGCAGTTGGACTAGCGGGTACGAGCAGTACTTC. Its protein is CASSWTSGYEQYF.